The 12 T cell receptor beta chains below come from one sample, sequenced in a study of CXCR3-negative and CXCR3-positive naive CD8 T cells. Whole-study findings and limits: Naive cells that were CXCR3-positive had more hydrophobic TRB CDR3s (compared with CXCR3-negative naive cells).

Researchers prepared the TRB cDNA libraries using 5' RACE with UMI labels. TCRdb reprocessed the 5' RACE reads, keeping one entry per CDR3 protein, no DNA. Its table lists 140,000 to 150,000 distinct CDR3 sequences. What these receptors recognize is not known. Sample: naive CXCR3+ CD8+ T cells from blood. Subset specified: CD45RO-CCR7+CD27+CD95- naive CD8+ T cells expressing CXCR3 (TNR3+). Receptors originate from a human donor in good health. Some clones in this sample may be carry-over from other donors' samples.

The chain is built from TRBV5-1 and TRBJ1-5; the TRBD1 assignment by TCRdb is unverifiable without DNA. In germline, CDR1 is SGHRS, CDR2 YFSETQ. The CDR3 has 16 amino acids. Here the CDR3 reads CASSGWDGTQPQPQHF.

This rearrangement joins TRBV12-3 or TRBV12-4 to TRBJ2-5; TCRdb selects TRBD1, and the lack of DNA leaves this call unchecked. This CDR3 spans 13 amino acids. The CDR3 region is CASTPTEEETQYF.

V is TRBV4-3 and J is TRBJ2-2; the D call from TCRdb, TRBD1, cannot be confirmed without DNA. Looked up from germline, CDR1 is LGHNA and CDR2 is YSLEER. There are 15 residues in the CDR3. This CDR3 reads CASSQGDSVTGELFF.

The chain joins TRBV6-6 to TRBJ1-5; the D gene TCRdb calls, TRBD1, cannot be checked with no DNA. The CDR3 is 15 amino acids. CDR1 is MNHNY and CDR2 is SVGAGI in the germline V gene (reference sequence). CDR3 amino acids: CASSSTGYSNQPQHF.

The rearrangement uses TRBV29-1 and TRBJ2-1; there is no DNA to check the TCRdb D call of TRBD1. Germline lookup yields CDR1 SQVTM and CDR2 ANQGSEA. This CDR3 contains 15 residues. CDR3 region: CSVVFRDRSYNEQFF.

The chain is built from TRBV7-9 and TRBJ2-7; the TRBD1 assignment by TCRdb is unverifiable without DNA. Germline V gene sequence: CDR1 SEHNR, CDR2 FQNEAQ (reference sequence). This CDR3 comprises 15 residues. The CDR3 sequence: CASSFGQGFSYEQYF.

J is TRBJ2-1 and V is TRBV11-2; TCRdb calls TRBD1, which cannot be checked without DNA. The germline V gene encodes CDR1 SGHAT and CDR2 FQNNGV. The CDR3 totals 17 residues. The CDR3: CASSLGRATGGAVEQFF.

The chain couples TRBV6-5 to TRBJ2-3; as DNA is missing, the TRBD2 call by TCRdb cannot be tested. This CDR3 spans 13 amino acids. The germline V gene encodes CDR1 MNHEY and CDR2 SVGAGI. The CDR3 reads CASSPSRADTQYF.

CDR3: CASSDMAPQPQHF. V is TRBV10-2 and J is TRBJ1-5; the D call of TRBD1 rests on TCRdb alone, since no DNA is present to check it. Germline V CDR1 and CDR2: WSHSY, SAAADI. CDR3 length equals 13 residues.

The chain employs TRBV9 and TRBJ2-2. The germline V gene has CDR1 SGDLS and CDR2 YYNGEE. The CDR3 covers 11 residues. CDR3 in amino acids: CASSSSGELFF.

This chain links TRBV3-1 with TRBJ2-2; TCRdb names TRBD2, which stays unverified in the absence of DNA. The CDR3 loop spans 18 amino acids. CDR1 and CDR2 from the germline V gene are LGHDT and YNNKEL (reference sequence). CDR3 residues: CASSPRELVEMNTGELFF.

The chain has TRBV7-9 and TRBJ2-1; checking the TCRdb D call of TRBD1 is not possible without DNA. CDR1 is SEHNR and CDR2 is FQNEAQ in the germline V gene (reference sequence). CDR3 size: 15 residues. This CDR3 is CASSLQGASVNEQFF.